Listed below are T cell receptor beta chains from one sample, sequenced in a study of blood T cell repertoires in COVID-19. Some clones are missing from TCRdb's copy, which holds only in-frame ones; the method was immunoSEQ multiplex PCR. Here the sample spans about 180,000 clones, around 83% being singletons. The sample consisted of PBMCs or T cells enriched from blood (not recorded which). These receptors were collected from a middle-aged man who had recovered from COVID-19. Each CDR3 is given with its conserved first and last residue. The order of the fields is J gene, D gene, V gene, CDR3 protein. The D gene is left open where the match is weak.

TRBJ2-7 TRBD2 TRBV7-6 CASSLGTSGGLEQYF
TRBJ2-7 TRBD2 TRBV11-3 CASSLGFSGSNEQYF
TRBJ2-7 TRBD1 TRBV30 CAWSWTGGDEQYF
TRBJ2-1 . TRBV5-4 CASSLAQFNEQFF
TRBJ1-4 TRBD1 TRBV14 CASSQETGKLFF
TRBJ2-7 TRBD2 TRBV7-6 CASSPLGAGGPGEQYF
TRBJ1-4 . TRBV3-1/TRBV3-2 CASSPRGINEKLFF
TRBJ1-5 . TRBV24-1 CATSVSEDSNQPQHF
TRBJ2-3 . TRBV11-2 CASSFPGLPNTQYF
TRBJ2-1 TRBD2 TRBV19 CASRLAGGPYNEQFF
TRBJ1-4 . TRBV28 CASSYLSGATNEKLFF
TRBJ2-2 TRBD1 TRBV5-1 CASSHDRGMGGELFF
TRBJ2-5 TRBD2 TRBV7-2 CASSLAGGGVGETQYF
TRBJ1-1 . TRBV29-1 CSVSGRYTEAFF
TRBJ1-3 TRBD1 TRBV5-1 CASSSVPQGAGNTIYF
TRBJ2-7 . TRBV10-1 CASRADSSYEQYF
TRBJ2-7 . TRBV9 CASSLGGFDEQYF
TRBJ2-1 . TRBV19 CASSNRAGNIIRTYNEQFF
TRBJ1-5 TRBD1 TRBV4-1 CASSRDRVGNQPQHF
TRBJ2-7 . TRBV3-1/TRBV3-2 CASSQAVYEQYF
TRBJ1-2 TRBD1 TRBV5-1 CASRHLQGAGRYGYTF
TRBJ2-1 . TRBV5-1 CASSFKDSLNEQFF
TRBJ1-5 TRBD1 TRBV7-3 CASSPGQTSNQPQHF
TRBJ2-7 . TRBV4-1 CASSHSGQIYEQYF
TRBJ1-1 . TRBV7-3 CASSPRGGRDTEAFF
TRBJ2-1 . TRBV2 CASTRHSGNANEQFF
TRBJ1-3 . TRBV6-6 CASSPRTDPLNTIYF
TRBJ2-1 . TRBV5-4 CASSSSLVRVNEQFF
TRBJ2-7 TRBD1 TRBV5-1 CASSLTGVGEQYF
TRBJ1-2 TRBD1 TRBV29-1 CSAGPDRGNYGYTF
TRBJ2-5 . TRBV30 CAWKLPEETQYF
TRBJ2-6 . TRBV10-3 CAISATTSVAGANVLTF
TRBJ2-3 . TRBV14 CASSQRTGSPSDTQYF
TRBJ1-6 . TRBV7-9 CASSLVAGIPPLHF
TRBJ1-2 TRBD1 TRBV11-3 CASSLDQTGLYGYTF
TRBJ2-7 TRBD1 TRBV4-1 CASSQTGTPSYEQYF
TRBJ1-5 TRBD1 TRBV6-5 CASIRDRDSNQPQHF
TRBJ1-2 . TRBV28 CASSSRQVYGYTF
TRBJ1-1 . TRBV5-4 CASSPQTGLNTEAFF
TRBJ2-7 . TRBV25-1 CASSEPGRHEQYF
TRBJ2-7 TRBD1 TRBV5-4 CASSRTGASYEQYF
TRBJ1-4 . TRBV28 CASSLGRANEKLFF
TRBJ2-1 TRBD1 TRBV13 CASSLNRGRPNEQFF
TRBJ2-2 . TRBV18 CASSPSMTGNTGELFF
TRBJ1-1 . TRBV6-5 CASTQEGGNTEAFF
TRBJ1-5 . TRBV21-1 CASHGQGVPQHF
TRBJ1-5 TRBD1 TRBV30 CAWSDRGLQPQHF
TRBJ1-3 . TRBV9 CASRGEQSSGNTIYF
TRBJ1-2 . TRBV10-3 CAISESSANYGYTF
TRBJ1-5 TRBD1 TRBV19 CASTEDRGHQPQHF
TRBJ1-1 TRBD1 TRBV18 CASSPGTGFNTEAFF
TRBJ1-5 . TRBV6-5 CASSPRDSNQPQHF
TRBJ2-7 TRBD2 TRBV28 CASSSIRSGRPVREQYF
TRBJ1-1 . TRBV11-2 CASSFLPGTEAFF
TRBJ1-1 . TRBV3-1/TRBV3-2 CASSQGTVTEAFF
TRBJ1-2 . TRBV6-5 CASSYLWACF
TRBJ1-6 TRBD1 TRBV14 CASSPIGQANSPLHF
TRBJ1-1 . TRBV19 CASQMLGGTEAFF
TRBJ2-7 TRBD1 TRBV10-3 CAISERQGNYEQYF
TRBJ1-6 . TRBV28 CASSLRRYPYNSPLHF